This T cell receptor (beta chain) was sequenced during a study of blood T cell repertoires in COVID-19. CDR1 and CDR2 from the germline V gene are LNHDA and SQIVND (reference sequence). The CDR3 consists of 12 residues. V was trimmed by 6 bases and J by 8 bases, leaving 13 bases between them. This clone was picked up one time. Authors' data handling: How many nucleated cells were present was estimated from reference gene primer amplification. Assay used: immunoSEQ multiplex PCR; TCRdb lists only in-frame clones, some missing. V and J calls and clone size are given by that table; D and trimming were obtained from the DNA. The table shows 180,000 or so clones, with over 75% occurring only once.

The source of this sequence is a man over 45 who had recovered from COVID-19. V and J are TRBV19 and TRBJ1-2; D is undetermined. Input material: peripheral blood. CDR3 in DNA: TGTGCCAGTAGACTAGGCTCGGGAGGCTACACCTTC. Translation gives CASRLGSGGYTF.